This TCR beta chain was recorded in a study of CD8+CD57+ T cells in acquired aplastic anemia. Study context: DNA from sorted CD4+ and CD8+ cells averaged around 3 ug.

Sequencing involved patients with CD8+CD57+ cell expansion previously shown by flow cytometry. Sampling of blood occurred while the patients had still received no therapy. Study conclusions and caveats: Patient and control CD8+ Simpson's diversity was not significantly different. Found in both controls and patients were around 31 CD8+ CDR3 sequences.

This clonotype showed up many times. As yet, its antigen is unknown. TCR beta VDJ combinations and CDR3 sequences were profiled from genomic DNA. TCRdb passed the reads through MiXCR, listing each CDR3 protein once. In the table there are about 470,000 distinct CDR3 sequences, around 30% of which are singletons. The source material was sorted CD4+, CD8+, or CD8+CD57+ T cells (not recorded which) from PBMCs. This clonotype was obtained from a human donor with aplastic anemia.

The CDR3 loop reads CASSSPGGMDQPQHF. The DNA for the CDR3 is TGTGCCAGTAGTAGCCCCGGGGGTATGGATCAGCCCCAGCATTTT. The chain recombines TRBV19 with TRBJ1-5, with D tentatively TRBD1 (5 bases). Looked up from germline, CDR1 is LNHDA and CDR2 is SQIVND (reference sequence). V gave up 4 bases and J gave up 5 bases, with 15 bases separating them. CDR3 length: 15 residues.